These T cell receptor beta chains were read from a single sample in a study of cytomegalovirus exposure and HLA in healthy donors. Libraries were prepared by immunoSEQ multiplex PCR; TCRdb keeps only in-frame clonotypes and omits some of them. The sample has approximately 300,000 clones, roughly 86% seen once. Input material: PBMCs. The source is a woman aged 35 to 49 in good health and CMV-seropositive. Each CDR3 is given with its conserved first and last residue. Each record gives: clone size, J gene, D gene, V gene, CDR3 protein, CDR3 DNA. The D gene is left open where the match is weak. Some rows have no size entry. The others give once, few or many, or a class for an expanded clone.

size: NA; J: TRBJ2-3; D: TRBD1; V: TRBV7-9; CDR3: CASSRDRVADTQYF; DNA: TGTGCCAGCAGTCGGGACAGGGTGGCAGATACGCAGTATTTT
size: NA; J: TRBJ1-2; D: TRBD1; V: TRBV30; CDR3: CAWSVLDRDGYTF; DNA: TGTGCCTGGAGTGTTCTCGACAGGGACGGCTACACCTTC
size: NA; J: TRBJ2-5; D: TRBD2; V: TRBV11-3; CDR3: CASSLDPLAGPGGTQYF; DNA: TGTGCCAGCAGCTTAGATCCCCTAGCGGGACCCGGGGGGACCCAGTACTTC
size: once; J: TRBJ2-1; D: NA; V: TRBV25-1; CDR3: CASRGGYFPFNEQFF; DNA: TGTGCCAGCAGGGGCGGGTATTTTCCATTTAATGAGCAGTTCTTC
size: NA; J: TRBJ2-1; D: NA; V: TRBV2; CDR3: CASRQNNEQFF; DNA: TGTGCCAGCAGACAGAACAATGAGCAGTTCTTC
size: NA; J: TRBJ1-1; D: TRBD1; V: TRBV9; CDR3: CASSMTGANTEAFF; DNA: TGTGCCAGCAGTATGACAGGGGCGAACACTGAAGCTTTCTTT
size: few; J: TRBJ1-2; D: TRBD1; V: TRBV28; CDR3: CASSRTGGYGYTF; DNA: TGTGCCAGCAGTCGGACAGGGGGGTATGGCTACACCTTC
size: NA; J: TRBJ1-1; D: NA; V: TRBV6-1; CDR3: CASSPGFGTNTEAFF; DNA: TGTGCCAGCAGCCCCGGGTTTGGAACGAACACTGAAGCTTTCTTT
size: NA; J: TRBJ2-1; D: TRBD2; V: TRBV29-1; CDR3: CSVASGSPAGSYNEQFF; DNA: TGCAGCGTTGCTAGCGGGAGTCCTGCCGGGTCCTACAATGAGCAGTTCTTC
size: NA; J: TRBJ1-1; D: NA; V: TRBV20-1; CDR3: CSARVNTEAFF; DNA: TGCAGTGCGAGGGTGAACACTGAAGCTTTCTTT
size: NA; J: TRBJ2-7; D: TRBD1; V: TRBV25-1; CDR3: CASSTGTGDHEQYF; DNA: TGTGCCAGCAGTACCGGGACAGGGGACCACGAGCAGTACTTC
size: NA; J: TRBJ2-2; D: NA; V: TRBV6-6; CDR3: CASSYLAPNTGELFF; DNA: TGTGCCAGCAGTTACTTAGCGCCGAACACCGGGGAGCTGTTTTTT
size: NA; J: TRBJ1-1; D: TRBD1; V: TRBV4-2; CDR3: CASSPTGGASTEAFF; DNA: TGTGCCAGCAGCCCGACAGGGGGCGCGAGTACTGAAGCTTTCTTT
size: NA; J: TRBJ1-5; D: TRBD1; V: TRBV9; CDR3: CASSAWDRRIDSNQPQHF; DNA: TGTGCCAGCAGCGCTTGGGACAGGCGAATAGATAGCAATCAGCCCCAGCATTTT
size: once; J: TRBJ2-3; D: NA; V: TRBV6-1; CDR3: CASSARAPTSTDTQYF; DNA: TGTGCCAGCAGTGCCAGGGCCCCAACTAGCACAGATACGCAGTATTTT
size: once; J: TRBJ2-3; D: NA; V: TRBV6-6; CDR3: CASRGSLGGKTDTQYF; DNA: TGTGCCAGCAGAGGGTCCTTGGGCGGGAAGACAGATACGCAGTATTTT
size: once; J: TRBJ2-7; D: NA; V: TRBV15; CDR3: CATSREGGRVEQYF; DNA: TGTGCCACCAGCAGAGAAGGGGGTCGGGTCGAGCAGTACTTC
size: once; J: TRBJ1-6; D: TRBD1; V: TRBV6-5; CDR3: CASSGTGGIPLHF; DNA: TGTGCCAGCAGTGGGACAGGGGGCATACCCCTCCACTTT
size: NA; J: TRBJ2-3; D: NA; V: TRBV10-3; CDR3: CAISELALASTDTQYF; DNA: TGTGCCATCAGTGAGTTAGCTTTGGCCAGCACAGATACGCAGTATTTT
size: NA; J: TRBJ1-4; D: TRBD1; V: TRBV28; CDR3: CASSSPDRGGEKLFF; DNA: TGTGCCAGCAGTTCTCCGGACAGGGGAGGTGAAAAACTGTTTTTT
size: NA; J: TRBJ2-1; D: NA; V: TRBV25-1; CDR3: CASSEEVGSTGNEQFF; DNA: TGTGCCAGCAGTGAAGAGGTGGGTTCGACGGGGAATGAGCAGTTCTTC
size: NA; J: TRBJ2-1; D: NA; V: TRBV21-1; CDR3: CASSRGQGANEQFF; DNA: TGTGCCAGCAGCAGGGGGCAGGGGGCGAATGAGCAGTTCTTC
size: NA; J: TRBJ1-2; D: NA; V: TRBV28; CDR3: CANYWSGYTF; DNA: TGTGCCAACTACTGGAGTGGCTACACCTTC
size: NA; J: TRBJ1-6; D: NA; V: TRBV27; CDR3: CASSLSGLPLHF; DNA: TGTGCCAGCAGTTTATCCGGACTGCCCCTCCACTTT
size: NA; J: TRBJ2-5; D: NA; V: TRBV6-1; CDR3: CASSPGTRQETQYF; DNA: TGTGCCAGCAGCCCCGGGACTCGTCAAGAGACCCAGTACTTC
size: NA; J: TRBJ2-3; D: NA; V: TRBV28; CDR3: CASTPTGFGDTQYF; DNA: TGTGCCAGCACCCCGACTGGATTCGGGGATACGCAGTATTTT
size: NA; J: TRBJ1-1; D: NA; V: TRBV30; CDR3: CAWRRENTEAFF; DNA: TGTGCCTGGAGGAGAGAGAACACTGAAGCTTTCTTT
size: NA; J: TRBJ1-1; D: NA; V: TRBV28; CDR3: CASSSQGKSTEAFF; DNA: TGTGCCAGCAGTTCACAGGGTAAATCCACTGAAGCTTTCTTT
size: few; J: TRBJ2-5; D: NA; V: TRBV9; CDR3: CASSVGGLQETQYF; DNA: TGTGCCAGCAGCGTAGGAGGCCTCCAAGAGACCCAGTACTTC
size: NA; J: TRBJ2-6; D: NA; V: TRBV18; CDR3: CASSPGAFLVLTF; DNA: TGTGCCAGCTCACCGGGCGCATTTCTAGTCCTGACTTTC
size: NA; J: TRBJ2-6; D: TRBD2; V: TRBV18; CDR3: CASSPTSAYSGANVLTF; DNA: TGTGCCAGCTCACCGACTAGCGCATACTCTGGGGCCAACGTCCTGACTTTC
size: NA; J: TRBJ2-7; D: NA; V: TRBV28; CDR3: CASNGEYEQYF; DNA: TGTGCCAGCAATGGGGAGTACGAGCAGTACTTC
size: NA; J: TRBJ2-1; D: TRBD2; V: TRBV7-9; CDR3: CASIFPSSGTSGRAYEQFF; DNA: TGTGCCAGCATCTTCCCTTCAAGCGGGACTAGCGGGAGGGCCTATGAGCAGTTCTTC
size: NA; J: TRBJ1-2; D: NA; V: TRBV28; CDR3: CATLIGRAIDYGYTF; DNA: TGTGCCACCCTAATCGGCAGGGCGATCGACTATGGCTACACCTTC
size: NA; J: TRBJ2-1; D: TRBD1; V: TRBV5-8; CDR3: CASSPTGGTYNEQFF; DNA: TGTGCCAGCAGCCCGACAGGGGGCACCTACAATGAGCAGTTCTTC
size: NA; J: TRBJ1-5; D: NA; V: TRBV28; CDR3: CASTPTASSNQPQHF; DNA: TGTGCCAGCACTCCGACAGCCTCTAGCAATCAGCCCCAGCATTTT